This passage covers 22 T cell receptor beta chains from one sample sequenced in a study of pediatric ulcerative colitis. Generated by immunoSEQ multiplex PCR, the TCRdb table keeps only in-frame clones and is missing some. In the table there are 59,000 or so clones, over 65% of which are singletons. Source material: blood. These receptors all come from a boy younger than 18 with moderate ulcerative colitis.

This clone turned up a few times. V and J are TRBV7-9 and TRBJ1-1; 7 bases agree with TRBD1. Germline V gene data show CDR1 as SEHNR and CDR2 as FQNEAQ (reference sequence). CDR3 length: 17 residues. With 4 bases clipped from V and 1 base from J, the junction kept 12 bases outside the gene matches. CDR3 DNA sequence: TGTGCCAGCAGCTCTGACAGGGTTCTGTGGGAGAACACTGAAGCTTTCTTT. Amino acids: CASSSDRVLWENTEAFF.

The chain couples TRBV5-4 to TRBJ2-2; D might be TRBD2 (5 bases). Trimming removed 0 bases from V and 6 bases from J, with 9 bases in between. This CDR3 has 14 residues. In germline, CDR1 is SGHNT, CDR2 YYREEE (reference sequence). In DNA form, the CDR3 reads TGTGCCAGCAGCTTGGCGGGGAGCGCCGGGGAGCTGTTTTTT. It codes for CASSLAGSAGELFF.

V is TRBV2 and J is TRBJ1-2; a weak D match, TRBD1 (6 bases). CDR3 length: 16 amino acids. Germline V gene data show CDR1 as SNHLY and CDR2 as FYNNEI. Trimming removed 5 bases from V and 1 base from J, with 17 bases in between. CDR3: CASSLKVGGYNYGYTF. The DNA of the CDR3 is TGTGCCAGCAGTCTCAAGGTGGGGGGCTATAACTATGGCTACACCTTC.

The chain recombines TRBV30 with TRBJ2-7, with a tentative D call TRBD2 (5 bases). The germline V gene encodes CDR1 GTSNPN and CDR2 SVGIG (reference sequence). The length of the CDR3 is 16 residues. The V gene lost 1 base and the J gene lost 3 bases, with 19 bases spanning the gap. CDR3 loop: CAWSEIGWRPDYEQYF. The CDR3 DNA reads TGTGCCTGGAGTGAAATCGGGTGGAGGCCCGACTACGAGCAGTACTTC.

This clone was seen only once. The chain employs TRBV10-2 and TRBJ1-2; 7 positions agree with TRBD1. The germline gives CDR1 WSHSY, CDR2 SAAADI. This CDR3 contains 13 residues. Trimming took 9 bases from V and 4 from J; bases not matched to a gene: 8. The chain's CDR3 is CASNYGTAYGYTF. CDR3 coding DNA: TGCGCCAGTAATTACGGGACAGCCTATGGCTACACCTTC.

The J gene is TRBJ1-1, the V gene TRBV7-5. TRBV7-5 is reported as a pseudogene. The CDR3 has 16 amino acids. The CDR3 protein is CVRSLPRRIENTEAFF. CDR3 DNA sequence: TGTGTCAGAAGCTTACCCCGGAGGATCGAGAACACTGAAGCTTTCTTT.

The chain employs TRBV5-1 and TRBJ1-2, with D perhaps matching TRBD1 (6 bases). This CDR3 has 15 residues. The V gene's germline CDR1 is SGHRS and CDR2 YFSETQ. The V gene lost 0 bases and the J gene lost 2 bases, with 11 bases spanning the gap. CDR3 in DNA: TGCGCCAGCAGCTTGGTGCAGGGACAAAACTATGGCTACACCTTC. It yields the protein CASSLVQGQNYGYTF.

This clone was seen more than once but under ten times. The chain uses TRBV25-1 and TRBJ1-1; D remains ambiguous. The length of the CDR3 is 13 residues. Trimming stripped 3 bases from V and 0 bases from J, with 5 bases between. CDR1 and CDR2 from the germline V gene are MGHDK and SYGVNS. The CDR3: CASSDALNTEAFF. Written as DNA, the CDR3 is TGTGCCAGCAGTGATGCCCTGAACACTGAAGCTTTCTTT.

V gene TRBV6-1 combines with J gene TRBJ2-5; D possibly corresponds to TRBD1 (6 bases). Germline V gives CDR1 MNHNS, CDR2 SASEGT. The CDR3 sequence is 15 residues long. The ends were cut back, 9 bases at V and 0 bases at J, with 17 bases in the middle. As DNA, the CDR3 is TGTGCCAGAAAAAACAGGGATCAGAACCAAGAGACCCAGTACTTC. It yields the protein CARKNRDQNQETQYF.

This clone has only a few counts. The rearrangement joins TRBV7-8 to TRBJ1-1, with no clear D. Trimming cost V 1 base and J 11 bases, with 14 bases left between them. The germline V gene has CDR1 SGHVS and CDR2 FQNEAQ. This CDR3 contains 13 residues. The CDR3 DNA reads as TGTGCCAGCAGCTTAGTTGTGTATTCCGAGGCTTTCTTT. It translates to CASSLVVYSEAFF.

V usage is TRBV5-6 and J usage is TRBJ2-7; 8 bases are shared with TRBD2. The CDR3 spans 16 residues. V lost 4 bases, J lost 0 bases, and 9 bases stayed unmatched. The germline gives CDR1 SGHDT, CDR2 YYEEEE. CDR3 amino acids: CASSLLWAGGSYEQYF. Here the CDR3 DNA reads TGTGCCAGCAGCCTGCTTTGGGCGGGAGGCTCCTACGAGCAGTACTTC.

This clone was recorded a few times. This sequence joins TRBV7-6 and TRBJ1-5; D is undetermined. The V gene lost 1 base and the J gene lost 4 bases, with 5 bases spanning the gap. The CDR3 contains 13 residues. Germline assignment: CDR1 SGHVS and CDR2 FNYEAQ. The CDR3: CASSLGENQPQHF. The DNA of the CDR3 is TGTGCCAGCAGCTTAGGGGAGAATCAGCCCCAGCATTTT.

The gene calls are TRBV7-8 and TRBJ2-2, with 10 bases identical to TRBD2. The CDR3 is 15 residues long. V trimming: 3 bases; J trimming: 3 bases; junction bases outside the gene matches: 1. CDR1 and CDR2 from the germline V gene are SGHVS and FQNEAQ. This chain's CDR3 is CASSFLAGDTGELFF. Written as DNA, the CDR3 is TGTGCCAGCAGCTTCCTAGCGGGGGACACCGGGGAGCTGTTTTTT.

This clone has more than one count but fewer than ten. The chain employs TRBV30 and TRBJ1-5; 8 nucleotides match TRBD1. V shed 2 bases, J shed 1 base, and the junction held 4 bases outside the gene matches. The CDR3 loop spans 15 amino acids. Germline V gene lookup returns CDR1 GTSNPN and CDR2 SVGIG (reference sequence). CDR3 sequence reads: CAWSTGTGSNQPQHF. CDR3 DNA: TGTGCCTGGAGTACCGGGACAGGAAGCAATCAGCCCCAGCATTTT.

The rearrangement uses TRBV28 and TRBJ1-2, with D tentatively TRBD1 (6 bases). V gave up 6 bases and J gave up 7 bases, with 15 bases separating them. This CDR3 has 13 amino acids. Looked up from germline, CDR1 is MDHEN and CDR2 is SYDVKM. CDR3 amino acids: CASRLTGYRGYTF. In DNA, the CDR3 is TGTGCCAGCAGACTAACAGGGTACCGTGGCTACACCTTC.

The CDR3 nucleotides are TGTGCCAGCAGCTCCTTAGCGGGGGGCCTGCTCAACAATGAGCAGTTCTTC. As protein: CASSSLAGGLLNNEQFF. The genes are TRBV7-8 and TRBJ2-1; 10 bases agree with TRBD2. V shed 4 bases, J shed 5 bases, and the junction held 11 bases outside the gene matches. Germline CDR1 and CDR2: SGHVS and FQNEAQ. The CDR3 totals 17 residues.

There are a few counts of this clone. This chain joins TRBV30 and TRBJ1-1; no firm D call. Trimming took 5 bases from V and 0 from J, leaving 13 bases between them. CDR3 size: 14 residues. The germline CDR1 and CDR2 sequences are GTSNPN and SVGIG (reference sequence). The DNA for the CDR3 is TGTGCCTGGGGCCAAGGCGTAATGAACACTGAAGCTTTCTTT. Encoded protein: CAWGQGVMNTEAFF.

CDR3 sequence: CASSTVGETQYF. CDR3 nucleotides: TGTGCCAGCTCGACCGTGGGAGAGACCCAGTACTTC. The rearrangement joins TRBV6-1 to TRBJ2-5; D is undetermined. V dropped 8 bases and J dropped 4 bases, with 11 bases sitting between them. CDR3 length: 12 amino acids. Looked up from germline, CDR1 is MNHNS and CDR2 is SASEGT.

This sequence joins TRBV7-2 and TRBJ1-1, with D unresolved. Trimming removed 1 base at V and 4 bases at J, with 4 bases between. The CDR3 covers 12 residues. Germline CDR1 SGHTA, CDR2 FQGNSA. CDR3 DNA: TGTGCCAGCAGCTTAGTTGCCACTGAAGCTTTCTTT. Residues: CASSLVATEAFF.

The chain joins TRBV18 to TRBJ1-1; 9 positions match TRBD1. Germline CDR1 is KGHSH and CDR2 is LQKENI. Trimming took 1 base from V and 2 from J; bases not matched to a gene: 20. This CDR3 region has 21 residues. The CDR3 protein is CASSPLGTGMLVVGANTEAFF. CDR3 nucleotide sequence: TGTGCCAGCTCACCACTTGGGACAGGGATGTTGGTGGTGGGGGCAAACACTGAAGCTTTCTTT.

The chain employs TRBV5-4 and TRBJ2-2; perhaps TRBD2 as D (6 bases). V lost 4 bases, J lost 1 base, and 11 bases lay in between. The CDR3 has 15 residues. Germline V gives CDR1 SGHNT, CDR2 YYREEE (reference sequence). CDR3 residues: CASSASGENTGELFF. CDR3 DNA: TGTGCCAGCAGCGCGTCGGGGGAGAACACCGGGGAGCTGTTTTTT.

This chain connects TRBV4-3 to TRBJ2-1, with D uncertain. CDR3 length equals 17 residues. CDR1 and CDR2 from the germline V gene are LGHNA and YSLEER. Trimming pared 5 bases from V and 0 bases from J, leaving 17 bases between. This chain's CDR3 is CASSERRHINSYNEQFF. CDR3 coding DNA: TGCGCCAGCAGCGAAAGGCGGCACATCAACTCCTACAATGAGCAGTTCTTC.